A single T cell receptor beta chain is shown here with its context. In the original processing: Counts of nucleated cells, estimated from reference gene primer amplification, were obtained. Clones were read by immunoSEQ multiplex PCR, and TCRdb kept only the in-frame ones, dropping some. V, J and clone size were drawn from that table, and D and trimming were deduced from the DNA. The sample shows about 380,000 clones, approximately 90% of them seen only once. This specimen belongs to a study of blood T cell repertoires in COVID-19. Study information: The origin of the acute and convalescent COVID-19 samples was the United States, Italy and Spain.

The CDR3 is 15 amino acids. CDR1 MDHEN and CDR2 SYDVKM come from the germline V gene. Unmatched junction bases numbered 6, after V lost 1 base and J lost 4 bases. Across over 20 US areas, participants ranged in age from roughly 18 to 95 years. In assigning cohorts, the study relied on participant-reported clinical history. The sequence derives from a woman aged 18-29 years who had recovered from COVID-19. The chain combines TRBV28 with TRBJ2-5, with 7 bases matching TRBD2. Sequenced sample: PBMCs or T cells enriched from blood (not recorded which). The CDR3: CASSLLSGRGETQYF. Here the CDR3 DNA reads TGTGCCAGCAGTTTATTATCGGGGAGGGGAGAGACCCAGTACTTC.